Listed below are T cell receptor beta chains from one sample, sequenced in a study of cytomegalovirus exposure and HLA in healthy donors. Profiled with immunoSEQ multiplex PCR; TCRdb holds only in-frame clones, not every one. The data contain about 130,000 clones, 55% to 75% of them seen just once; the ten biggest clones take up about 3%. The sequenced sample consisted of PBMCs. These receptors were taken from a human donor in good health. Both conserved end residues are part of each CDR3. The D gene is left open where the match is weak. The listing skips clone size in some rows; elsewhere it reads once, few, many or a size class.

V gene: TRBV27
J gene: TRBJ2-3
D gene: TRBD2
clone size: -
CDR3 DNA: TGTGCCAGCAGTTTAGCTAGCGGAAGCACAGATACGCAGTATTTT
CDR3 protein: CASSLASGSTDTQYF

V gene: TRBV7-3
J gene: TRBJ2-1
D gene: -
clone size: -
CDR3 DNA: TGTGCCAGCAGCTTAAGCCCGGACACCTACAATGAGCAGTTCTTC
CDR3 protein: CASSLSPDTYNEQFF

V gene: TRBV19
J gene: TRBJ2-2
D gene: TRBD2
clone size: once
CDR3 DNA: TGTGCCAGTCAACCCGGACTAGCAGGTACCGGGGAGCTGTTTTTT
CDR3 protein: CASQPGLAGTGELFF

V gene: TRBV7-9
J gene: TRBJ2-1
D gene: -
clone size: -
CDR3 DNA: TGTTCCAGCAGCACCAAGCGCAATGAGCAGTTCTTC
CDR3 protein: CSSSTKRNEQFF

V gene: TRBV27
J gene: TRBJ1-6
D gene: TRBD1
clone size: -
CDR3 DNA: TGTGCCAGCAGTTTAAAAGGACAGGGTTATAATTCACCCCTCCACTTT
CDR3 protein: CASSLKGQGYNSPLHF

V gene: TRBV4-2
J gene: TRBJ2-5
D gene: -
clone size: -
CDR3 DNA: TGTGCCAGCAGCCCATTAATTAGCGGTTACCAAGAGACCCAGTACTTC
CDR3 protein: CASSPLISGYQETQYF

V gene: TRBV9
J gene: TRBJ1-1
D gene: TRBD1
clone size: -
CDR3 DNA: TGTGCCAGCAGCGTAGGGCAGGGGGTATGGGACACTGAAGCTTTCTTT
CDR3 protein: CASSVGQGVWDTEAFF

V gene: TRBV28
J gene: TRBJ1-1
D gene: TRBD1
clone size: -
CDR3 DNA: TGTGCCAGCAGTTTATTCGCCCCCGGACAGGTATCTCGAGGCACTGAAGCTTTCTTT
CDR3 protein: CASSLFAPGQVSRGTEAFF

V gene: TRBV19
J gene: TRBJ2-7
D gene: TRBD1
clone size: -
CDR3 DNA: TGTGCCAGTAGTCCCCAACCGACAGGGCTTTCCTACGAGCAGTACTTC
CDR3 protein: CASSPQPTGLSYEQYF

V gene: TRBV4-2
J gene: TRBJ1-4
D gene: -
clone size: few
CDR3 DNA: TGTGCCAGCAGCTCCCTCATGCAGGTGTCGGCTAATGAAAAACTGTTTTTT
CDR3 protein: CASSSLMQVSANEKLFF

V gene: TRBV11-2
J gene: TRBJ2-3
D gene: -
clone size: -
CDR3 DNA: TGTGCCAGCGGTGGTAGCCGGGTGGATACGCAGTATTTT
CDR3 protein: CASGGSRVDTQYF

V gene: TRBV5-1
J gene: TRBJ2-2
D gene: TRBD2
clone size: -
CDR3 DNA: TGCGCCAGCAGCTGGGATAGCGGGCCGCGGGAGCTGTTTTTT
CDR3 protein: CASSWDSGPRELFF

V gene: TRBV19
J gene: TRBJ2-2
D gene: -
clone size: -
CDR3 DNA: TGTGCCAGTAGGGAGTGGGTTGCGAACACCGGGGAGCTGTTTTTT
CDR3 protein: CASREWVANTGELFF

V gene: TRBV15
J gene: TRBJ1-6
D gene: -
clone size: -
CDR3 DNA: TGTGCCACCAGCAGAGACCTCGACATGTTCTCACCCCTCCACTTT
CDR3 protein: CATSRDLDMFSPLHF

V gene: TRBV13
J gene: TRBJ2-1
D gene: -
clone size: -
CDR3 DNA: TGTGCCAGCAGCTTAAGGCGGGGAGTCTACAATGAGCAGTTCTTC
CDR3 protein: CASSLRRGVYNEQFF

V gene: TRBV7-7
J gene: TRBJ2-5
D gene: TRBD1
clone size: -
CDR3 DNA: TGTGCTAGCGGCTCACAGGGGGTTGGGGAGACCCAGTACTTC
CDR3 protein: CASGSQGVGETQYF

V gene: TRBV7-3
J gene: TRBJ2-2
D gene: -
clone size: -
CDR3 DNA: TGTGCCAGCAGCTTCGGGGGATCGACCGGGGAGCTGTTTTTT
CDR3 protein: CASSFGGSTGELFF

V gene: TRBV27
J gene: TRBJ1-4
D gene: -
clone size: few
CDR3 DNA: TGTGCCAGCAGCGGGGGTTGGGGTGAAAAACTGTTTTTT
CDR3 protein: CASSGGWGEKLFF

V gene: TRBV28
J gene: TRBJ2-7
D gene: TRBD1
clone size: -
CDR3 DNA: TGTGCCACTCAGACAGGGTGGAGTTACGAGCAGTACTTC
CDR3 protein: CATQTGWSYEQYF

V gene: TRBV19
J gene: TRBJ1-5
D gene: TRBD1
clone size: -
CDR3 DNA: TGTGCCAGTCAAAACCGGGACAGGGTAGGCCAGCCCCAGCATTTT
CDR3 protein: CASQNRDRVGQPQHF

V gene: TRBV6-6
J gene: TRBJ2-1
D gene: -
clone size: -
CDR3 DNA: TGTGCCAGCACCCTGCGGGGGACAACCTACAATGAGCAGTTCTTC
CDR3 protein: CASTLRGTTYNEQFF

V gene: TRBV5-1
J gene: TRBJ2-4
D gene: TRBD1
clone size: -
CDR3 DNA: TGCGCCAGCAGCCATACAGGGGATAGGGGCAAAAACATTCAGTACTTC
CDR3 protein: CASSHTGDRGKNIQYF

V gene: TRBV23-1
J gene: TRBJ2-6
D gene: TRBD1
clone size: -
CDR3 DNA: TGCGCCAGCAGTCAAACCAGACAGGGCCCCCCTGGGGCCAACGTCCTGACTTTC
CDR3 protein: CASSQTRQGPPGANVLTF

V gene: TRBV9
J gene: TRBJ2-2
D gene: -
clone size: -
CDR3 DNA: TGTGCCAGCAGCGTAGTGGGGGGTTACACCGGGGAGCTGTTTTTT
CDR3 protein: CASSVVGGYTGELFF

V gene: TRBV9
J gene: TRBJ2-1
D gene: TRBD2
clone size: -
CDR3 DNA: TGTGCCAGCAGCGTAGGGGGGAGGGCCTACAATGAGCAGTTCTTC
CDR3 protein: CASSVGGRAYNEQFF

V gene: TRBV10-3
J gene: TRBJ1-3
D gene: TRBD1
clone size: -
CDR3 DNA: TGTGCCATCAGTGAGCCCCGGGACAGCTCTGGAAACACCATATATTTT
CDR3 protein: CAISEPRDSSGNTIYF

V gene: TRBV5-6
J gene: TRBJ1-5
D gene: -
clone size: -
CDR3 DNA: TGTGCCAGCAGCAGGACGGGGGAGAGTCGGGGTCAGCCCCAGCATTTT
CDR3 protein: CASSRTGESRGQPQHF

V gene: TRBV7-2
J gene: TRBJ2-1
D gene: -
clone size: once
CDR3 DNA: TGTGCCAGCGGGACCAGGGGGGATGAGCAGTTCTTC
CDR3 protein: CASGTRGDEQFF

V gene: TRBV7-2
J gene: TRBJ2-2
D gene: -
clone size: -
CDR3 DNA: TGTGCCAGCAGCCCTAGCTTAGCGGCTCTTGGGGCCGGGGAGCTGTTTTTT
CDR3 protein: CASSPSLAALGAGELFF

V gene: TRBV5-4
J gene: TRBJ2-5
D gene: -
clone size: -
CDR3 DNA: TGTGCCAGCAGCTCTAGACAGGTACAGGAGACCCAGTACTTC
CDR3 protein: CASSSRQVQETQYF

V gene: TRBV5-6
J gene: TRBJ2-1
D gene: TRBD2
clone size: -
CDR3 DNA: TGTGCCAGCAGCTTGGACCGGGGACTAGCGGGAGACTTTCCGTTCTTC
CDR3 protein: CASSLDRGLAGDFPFF

V gene: TRBV25-1
J gene: TRBJ1-2
D gene: -
clone size: few
CDR3 DNA: TGTGCCAGCAGAATGGAGGGGTCCTATGGCTACACCTTC
CDR3 protein: CASRMEGSYGYTF